The entry below describes one TCR beta chain. This sample was taken from a study of blood T cell repertoires in COVID-19. Overall study context: Researchers got acute and convalescent COVID-19 samples from the United States, Italy and Spain. PBMCs, B-cell-depleted T cells, or T cells were the source of the cDNA or gDNA that made up the material.

Original processing methods: Reference gene primer amplification yielded estimated nucleated cell counts. The protocol was immunoSEQ multiplex PCR, while the TCRdb copy is restricted to in-frame clones and leaves out a portion. The DNA gave D and trimming, while V, J and clone size come from that table. The data contain roughly 80,000 clones, more than 65% of them singletons. The TCR sequence derives from a man aged 45-65 years with acute or convalescent COVID-19. The sequenced sample consisted of peripheral blood.

CDR3 nucleotide sequence: TGTGCCAGCAGCCACCGGTACTATGGCTACACCTTC. Translation: CASSHRYYGYTF. The rearrangement joins TRBV7-9 to TRBJ1-2; D is ambiguous. The germline V gene encodes CDR1 SEHNR and CDR2 FQNEAQ (reference sequence). The CDR3 extends over 12 amino acids. The germline V and J ends were trimmed by 5 bases and 3 bases, with 7 bases remaining between them. Looking up the rest from reference TRBV7-9 and TRBJ1-2 gives the full variable domain: DTGVSQNPRHKITKRGQNVTFRCDPISEHNRLYWYRQTLGQGPEFLTYFQNEAQLEKSRLLSDRFSAERPKGSFSTLEIQRTEQGDSAMYLCASSHRYYGYTFGSGTRLTVV.